The 21 T cell receptor beta chains below were found in one sample sequenced in a study of blood T cell repertoires in acute mononucleosis. Study outcomes and limitations: Public beta motifs plus an AV5-AJ31 alpha motif appeared to drive GLC-BM selection.

As for time point: acute infectious mononucleosis, at clinical presentation within 2 weeks of symptom onset (visit 1). Assay: immunoSEQ multiplex PCR; the TCRdb copy retains only in-frame clones and omits some. Of over 2,000 clones in the sample, about 70% were seen once. The sample consisted of EBV GLC epitope tetramer+ CD8+ T cells sorted from PBMCs, taken during acute infectious mononucleosis. Specified subset: CD8 T cells binding tetramer with EBV BMLF1 280-288 peptide (GLC-BM). These TCRs come from a woman aged 18 to 35 with infectious mononucleosis caused by EBV.

The chain links TRBV29-1 to TRBJ2-7, with 9 bases lining up with TRBD2. Germline V gene lookup returns CDR1 SQVTM and CDR2 ANQGSEA. The CDR3 is made up of 13 amino acids. V was clipped by 7 bases and J by 6 bases; unmatched bases: 10. CDR3 in amino acids: CSGGSGGGGEQYF. The CDR3 DNA follows: TGCAGCGGGGGTAGCGGGGGCGGGGGCGAGCAGTACTTC.

In regard to this clone: This is likely an artifact of a read error, given a far larger clone one base away. The chain joins TRBV29-1 to TRBJ1-2, with 9 nucleotides matching TRBD1. Germline CDR1 SQVTM, CDR2 ANQGSEA. The CDR3 consists of 12 residues. The CDR3 spells CSVDRGFYGYNF. The CDR3 bases are TGCAGCGTGGACAGGGGATTTTATGGCTACAACTTC.

A remark on this clone: This probably arose from a read error, given a far larger clone one base away. This chain joins TRBV9 and TRBJ2-5, with 8 bases identical to TRBD2. The CDR3 extends over 18 amino acids. Germline V lookup: CDR1 SGDLS, CDR2 YYNGEE. CDR3 loop: CASIVGRVIGGVTETQYF. For the CDR3, the DNA is TGTGCCAGCATCGTAGGCCGCGTAATCGGGGGGGTCACTGAGACCCAGTACTTC.

V and J are TRBV13 and TRBJ2-3, with D possibly matching TRBD1 (5 bases). Trimming shortened V by 6 bases and J by 2 bases, and 21 bases separated the two germline ends. The CDR3 is 17 residues long. Germline loops: CDR1 PRHDT, CDR2 FYEKMQ (reference sequence). CDR3 DNA: TGTGCCAGCAGTTTGATCCAGGGATCCCAATACACAGATACGCAGTATTTT. It codes for CASSLIQGSQYTDTQYF.

The chain uses TRBV25-1 and TRBJ2-7; 10 bases line up with TRBD2. Germline V gives CDR1 MGHDK, CDR2 SYGVNS. V shed 6 bases and J 6 bases; nucleotides not matched to a gene: 14. The CDR3 is 16 residues long. CDR3 protein: CASSQDGAGGLGEQYF. The DNA of the CDR3 is TGTGCCAGCAGCCAAGATGGAGCGGGGGGGCTCGGCGAGCAGTACTTC.

The V call is TRBV9, the J call TRBJ2-1; D is perhaps TRBD2 (7 bases). There are 13 residues in the CDR3. Trimming took off 3 bases at V and 9 bases at J, with 13 bases between the two ends. In germline, CDR1 is SGDLS, CDR2 YYNGEE. The CDR3 bases are TGTGCCAGCAGCGGGGTTGGGGGGGCTGAGCAGTTCTTC. This translates into CASSGVGGAEQFF.

To note about this clone: Other DNA sequences from this sample encode an identical CDR3 as well. The CDR3 region is CASSVAGGDEQFF. The CDR3 nucleotides read TGTGCCAGCAGCGTAGCTGGGGGCGATGAGCAGTTCTTC. This chain links TRBV7-3 with TRBJ2-1, with D perhaps matching TRBD1 (6 bases). The germline gives CDR1 SGHTA, CDR2 FQGTGA. CDR3 size: 13 residues. The V end was cut by 5 bases, the J end by 8 bases, with 13 bases between.

The table lists this clone with a count of one. A read error may produce the germline difference seen at one junction end. The sample contains more than one DNA sequence encoding this CDR3. The chain employs TRBV11-2 and TRBJ2-7, with 10 bases aligning to TRBD2. The CDR3 loop spans 16 amino acids. Per the germline V gene, CDR1 is SGHAT and CDR2 is FQNNGV. The CDR3 sequence: CASCFAWVAGGNEQYF. As DNA, the CDR3 is TGTGCCAGCTGCTTTGCTTGGGTAGCGGGGGGAAACGAGCAGTACTTC.

The chain recombines TRBV9 with TRBJ2-3; TRBD2 matches 8 bases. The germline V gene encodes CDR1 SGDLS and CDR2 YYNGEE. J was trimmed by 4 bases and V by 6 bases; bases with no gene match: 10. CDR3 length: 15 amino acids. CDR3 region: CASNPPGLVSDTQYF. CDR3 sequence (DNA): TGTGCCAGCAACCCCCCGGGACTAGTGTCAGATACGCAGTATTTT. Drawing the rest from reference TRBV9 and TRBJ2-3, the complete variable domain is DSGVTQTPKHLITATGQRVTLRCSPRSGDLSVYWYQQSLDQGLQFLIQYYNGEERAKGNILERFSAQQFPDLHSELNLSSLELGDSALYFCASNPPGLVSDTQYFGPGTRLTVL.

Within the sample, this clone is large. The chain uses TRBV19 and TRBJ1-5; D might be TRBD1 (5 bases). This CDR3 is built from 15 residues. The germline V gene encodes CDR1 LNHDA and CDR2 SQIVND (reference sequence). V lost 7 bases and J 0 bases, leaving 13 bases between the germline ends. The DNA of the CDR3 is TGTGCCAGTACCTCCGCAGGGTATAGCAATCAGCCCCAGCATTTT. Its translation is CASTSAGYSNQPQHF. The full variable domain, its missing parts supplied by reference TRBV19 and TRBJ1-5, is DGGITQSPKYLFRKEGQNVTLSCEQNLNHDAMYWYRQDPGQGLRLIYYSQIVNDFQKGDIAEGYSVSREKKESFPLTVTSAQKNPTAFYLCASTSAGYSNQPQHFGDGTRLSIL.

On this clone: A read error may account for a junction end that differs from germline. CDR3 DNA sequence: TGTGCCATCAGTACGGACAGGGGTACCTACGAGCAGTACTTC. Protein product: CAISTDRGTYEQYF. The chain links TRBV6-5 to TRBJ2-5, with TRBD1 identical over 9 bases. The J call may be wrong; the DNA end is better matched by TRBJ2-7. CDR1 MNHEY and CDR2 SVGAGI come from the germline V gene. The length of the CDR3 is 14 residues.

This clone was recorded at least ten times. V gene TRBV11-2 combines with J gene TRBJ2-7; D may be TRBD1 or TRBD2 (6 bases each). The CDR3 loop spans 16 amino acids. Per the germline V gene, CDR1 is SGHAT and CDR2 is FQNNGV. V gave up 5 bases and J gave up 2 bases, with 19 bases separating them. The CDR3 is CASSPPGAGMAYEQYF. CDR3 bases: TGTGCCAGCAGCCCGCCGGGGGCAGGGATGGCCTACGAGCAGTACTTC. Full variable domain (remainder filled in from reference TRBV11-2 and TRBJ2-7): EAGVAQSPRYKIIEKRQSVAFWCNPISGHATLYWYQQILGQGPKLLIQFQNNGVVDDSQLPKDRFSAERLKGVDSTLKIQPAKLEDSAVYLCASSPPGAGMAYEQYFGPGTRLTVT.

About this clone itself: At one end the junction does not follow the germline gene, possibly because of a read error. The rearrangement joins TRBV23-1 to TRBJ2-1; 7 nucleotides align to TRBD2. TRBV23-1 is assigned to the ORF class and has an uncertain function. The CDR3 is 21 residues long. The CDR3 bases are TGCGCCTGCAGTCAATCGTGGGAGGGGTGCGGGTTATTTTCCGTTATCAATGAGCAGTTCTTC. Translated: CACSQSWEGCGLFSVINEQFF.

The chain links TRBV11-3 to TRBJ2-7; TRBD1 is a possible D gene (5 bases). CDR3 size: 15 residues. The germline V gene has CDR1 SGHNT and CDR2 YENEEA. V lost 2 bases and J 2 bases, leaving 13 bases between the germline ends. The CDR3 protein is CASSLSQGPTYEQYF. For the CDR3, the DNA is TGTGCCAGCAGCTTAAGCCAGGGCCCAACCTACGAGCAGTACTTC.

The chain carries TRBV6-5 and TRBJ2-1; perhaps TRBD2 as D (6 bases). V lost 4 bases to trimming and J lost 10 bases, with 14 bases between them. The CDR3 has 13 residues. Germline V gene data show CDR1 as MNHEY and CDR2 as SVGAGI. The CDR3 sequence: CASSWSSEGEQFF. CDR3 nucleotides: TGTGCCAGCAGTTGGTCCTCGGAGGGGGAGCAGTTCTTC.

This clone was counted a few times. At one end, the junction sequence differs from germline, possibly due to a read error. The chain employs TRBV11-2 and TRBJ2-7, with 9 positions matching TRBD2. Germline assignment: CDR1 SGHAT and CDR2 FQNNGV. The CDR3 extends over 15 amino acids. This CDR3 is CQQLSLGSGGNEQYF. DNA of the CDR3: TGCCAGCAGCTTAGCTTGGGTAGCGGGGGAAACGAGCAGTACTTC. Full variable domain (missing parts from reference TRBV11-2 and TRBJ2-7): EAGVAQSPRYKIIEKRQSVAFWCNPISGHATLYWYQQILGQGPKLLIQFQNNGVVDDSQLPKDRFSAERLKGVDSTLKIQPAKLEDSAVYLCQQLSLGSGGNEQYFGPGTRLTVT.

Of note for this clone: This sequence is one base from a far larger clone and is likely a read error. Other DNA sequences within the sample encode an identical CDR3. The rearrangement uses TRBV7-2 and TRBJ2-3; the match to TRBD2 covers 7 bases. The germline V gene has CDR1 SGHTA and CDR2 FQGNSA. V shed 7 bases, J shed 4 bases, and the junction held 11 bases outside the gene matches. The CDR3 sequence is 15 residues long. In nucleotides, the CDR3 is TGTGCCAGCAACCCCCCCGGACTAGTGTCAGATACGCAGTATTTT. Protein product: CASNPPGLVSDTQYF.

This chain links TRBV29-1 with TRBJ1-4; TRBD1 aligns across 12 bases. This CDR3 has 13 amino acids. Germline assignment: CDR1 SQVTM and CDR2 ANQGSEA. Unmatched junction bases numbered 3, after V lost 6 bases and J lost 7 bases. CDR3 in amino acids: CSVGTGGSEKLFF. The CDR3 DNA follows: TGCAGCGTGGGGACAGGGGGCAGTGAAAAACTGTTTTTT.

This clone was detected once. The chain employs TRBV27 and TRBJ1-5; no firm D call. The V gene's germline CDR1 is MNHEY and CDR2 SMNVEV (reference sequence). This CDR3 contains 18 residues. V was cut by 6 bases and J by 3 bases, with 24 bases left in between. CDR3 loop: CASRPRGRHMGYNQPQHF. The CDR3 DNA follows: TGTGCCAGCAGGCCTCGAGGACGTCATATGGGATACAATCAGCCCCAGCATTTT.

To note about this clone: One base separates it from a far larger clone, so it is likely a read error. The V gene is TRBV5-6, the J gene TRBJ2-7; 7 bases fit TRBD1. The CDR3 is made up of 15 amino acids. The junction had 9 bases not matched to a gene; V was cut back by 4 bases and J by 2 bases. Germline V gene lookup returns CDR1 SGHDT and CDR2 YYEEEE. CDR3 sequence: CASSPSPGQTYEQYF. CDR3 bases: TGTGCCAGCAGCCCGTCTCCGGGACAGACCTACGAGCAGTACTTC.

The chain carries TRBV29-1 and TRBJ2-1; 8 bases align to TRBD2. Trimming cost V 1 base and J 3 bases; bases outside gene matches: 5. The CDR3 sequence is 15 residues long. The germline V gene encodes CDR1 SQVTM and CDR2 ANQGSEA. CDR3 in DNA: TGCAGCGTTGAAGGGAGCGGGAGTATCTACAATGAGCAGTTCTTC. Translated, it gives CSVEGSGSIYNEQFF.